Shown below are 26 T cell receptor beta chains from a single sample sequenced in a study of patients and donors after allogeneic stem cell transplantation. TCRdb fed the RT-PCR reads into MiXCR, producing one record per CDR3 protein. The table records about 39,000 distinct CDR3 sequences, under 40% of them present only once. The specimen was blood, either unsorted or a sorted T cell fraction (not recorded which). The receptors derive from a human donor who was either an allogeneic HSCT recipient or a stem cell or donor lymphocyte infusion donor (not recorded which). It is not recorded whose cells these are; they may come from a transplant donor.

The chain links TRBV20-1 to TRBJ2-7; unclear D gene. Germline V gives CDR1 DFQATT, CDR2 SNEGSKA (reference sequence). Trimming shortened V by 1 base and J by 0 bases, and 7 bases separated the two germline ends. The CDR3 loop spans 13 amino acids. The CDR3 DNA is TGCAGTGCTAGAGGGCCCAGCTCCTACGAGCAGTACTTC. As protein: CSARGPSSYEQYF.

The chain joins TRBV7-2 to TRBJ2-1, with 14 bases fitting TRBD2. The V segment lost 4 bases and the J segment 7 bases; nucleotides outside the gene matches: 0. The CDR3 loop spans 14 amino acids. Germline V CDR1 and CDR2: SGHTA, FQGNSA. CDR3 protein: CASSWTSGGNEQFF. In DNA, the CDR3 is TGTGCCAGCAGCTGGACTAGCGGGGGGAATGAGCAGTTCTTC.

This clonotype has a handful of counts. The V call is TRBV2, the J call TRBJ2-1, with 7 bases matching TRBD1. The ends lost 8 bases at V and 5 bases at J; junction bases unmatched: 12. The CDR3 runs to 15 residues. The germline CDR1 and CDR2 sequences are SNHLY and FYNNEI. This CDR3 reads CASVRGQSSDNEQFF. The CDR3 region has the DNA TGTGCCAGCGTACGGGGACAGTCAAGTGACAATGAGCAGTTCTTC.

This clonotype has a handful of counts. The CDR3 region has the DNA TGTGCCATCAGTGAGTCGGGTCAGCCCCAGCATTTT. This sequence encodes CAISESGQPQHF. The V and J genes are TRBV10-3 and TRBJ1-5; D is unclear. Looked up from germline, CDR1 is ENHRY and CDR2 is SYGVKD. The length of the CDR3 is 12 residues. V shed 0 bases and J shed 6 bases, with 3 bases lying between them.

CDR3 protein: CASSSPRDTQYF. CDR3 coding DNA: TGTGCCAGCAGCTCTCCGCGGGATACGCAGTATTTT. The rearrangement joins TRBV9 to TRBJ2-3; no firm D call. The CDR3 consists of 12 residues. Trimming stripped 4 bases from V and 6 bases from J, with 9 bases between. CDR1 and CDR2 from the germline V gene are SGDLS and YYNGEE.

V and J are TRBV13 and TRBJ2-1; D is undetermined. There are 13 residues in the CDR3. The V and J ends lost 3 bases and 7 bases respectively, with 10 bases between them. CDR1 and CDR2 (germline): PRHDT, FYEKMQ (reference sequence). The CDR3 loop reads CASSFPETNEQFF. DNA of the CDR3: TGTGCCAGCAGCTTTCCGGAGACTAATGAGCAGTTCTTC.

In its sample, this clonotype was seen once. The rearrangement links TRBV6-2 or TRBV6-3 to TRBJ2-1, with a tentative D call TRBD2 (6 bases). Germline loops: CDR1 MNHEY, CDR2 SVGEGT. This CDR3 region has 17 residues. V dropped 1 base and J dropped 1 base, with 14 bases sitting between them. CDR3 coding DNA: TGTGCCAGCAGTTACTTGGCTAAGCGGGCATCCTACAATGAGCAGTTCTTC. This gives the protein CASSYLAKRASYNEQFF.

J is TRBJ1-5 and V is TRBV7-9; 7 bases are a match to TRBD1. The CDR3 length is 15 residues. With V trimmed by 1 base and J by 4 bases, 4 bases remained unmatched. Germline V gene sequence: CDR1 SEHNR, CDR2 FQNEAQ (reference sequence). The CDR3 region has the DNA TGTGCCAGCAGCTTAGGGACAGGACCAAATCAGCCCCAGCATTTT. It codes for CASSLGTGPNQPQHF. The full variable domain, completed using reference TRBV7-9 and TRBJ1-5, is DTGVSQNPRHKITKRGQNVTFRCDPISEHNRLYWYRQTLGQGPEFLTYFQNEAQLEKSRLLSDRFSAERPKGSFSTLEIQRTEQGDSAMYLCASSLGTGPNQPQHFGDGTRLSIL.

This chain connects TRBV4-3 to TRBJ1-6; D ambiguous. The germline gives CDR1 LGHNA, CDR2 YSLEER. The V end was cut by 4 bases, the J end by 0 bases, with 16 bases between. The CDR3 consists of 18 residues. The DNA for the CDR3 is TGCGCCAGCAGCCGAATTGCGGCGGCGGGCTCCTATAATTCACCCCTCCACTTT. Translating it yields CASSRIAAAGSYNSPLHF.

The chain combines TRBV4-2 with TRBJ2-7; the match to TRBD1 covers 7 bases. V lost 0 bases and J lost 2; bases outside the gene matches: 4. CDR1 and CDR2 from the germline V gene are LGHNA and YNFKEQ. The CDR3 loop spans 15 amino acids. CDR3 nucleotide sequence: TGTGCCAGCAGCCAAGATCGGACAGGAGCCTACGAGCAGTACTTC. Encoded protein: CASSQDRTGAYEQYF.

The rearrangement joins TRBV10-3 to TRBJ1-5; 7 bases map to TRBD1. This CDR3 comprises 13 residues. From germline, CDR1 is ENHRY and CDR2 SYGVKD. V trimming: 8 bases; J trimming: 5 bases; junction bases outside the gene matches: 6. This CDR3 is CAIRGTDDQPQHF. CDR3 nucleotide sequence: TGTGCCATCCGAGGGACAGACGATCAGCCCCAGCATTTT.

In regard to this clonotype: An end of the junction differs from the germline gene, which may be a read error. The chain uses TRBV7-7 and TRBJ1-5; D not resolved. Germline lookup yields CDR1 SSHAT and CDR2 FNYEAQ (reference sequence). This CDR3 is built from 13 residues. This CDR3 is CASSLKENQPQHF. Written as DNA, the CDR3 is TGTGCTAGCAGCTTAAAGGAGAATCAGCCCCAGCATTTT.

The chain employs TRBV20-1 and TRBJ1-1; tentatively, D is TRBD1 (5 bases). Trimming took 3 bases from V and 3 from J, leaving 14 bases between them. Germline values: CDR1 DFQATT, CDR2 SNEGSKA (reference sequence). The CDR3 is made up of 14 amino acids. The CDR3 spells CSARPPGTHTEAFF. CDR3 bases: TGCAGTGCTAGGCCCCCAGGGACTCACACTGAAGCTTTCTTT.

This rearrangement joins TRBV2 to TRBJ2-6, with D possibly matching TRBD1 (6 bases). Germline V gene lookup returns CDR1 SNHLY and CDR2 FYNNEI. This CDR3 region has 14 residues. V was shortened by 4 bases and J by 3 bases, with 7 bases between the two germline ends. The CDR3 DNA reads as TGTGCCAGCAGTGGGACAGTTGGGGCCAACGTCCTGACTTTC. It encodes CASSGTVGANVLTF.

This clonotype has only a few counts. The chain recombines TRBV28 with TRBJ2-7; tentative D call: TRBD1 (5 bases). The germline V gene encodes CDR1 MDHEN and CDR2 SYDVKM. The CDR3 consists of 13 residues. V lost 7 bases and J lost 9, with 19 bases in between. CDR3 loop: CASTGRVIDRQYF. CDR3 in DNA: TGTGCCAGCACGGGCAGGGTCATAGACCGGCAGTACTTC.

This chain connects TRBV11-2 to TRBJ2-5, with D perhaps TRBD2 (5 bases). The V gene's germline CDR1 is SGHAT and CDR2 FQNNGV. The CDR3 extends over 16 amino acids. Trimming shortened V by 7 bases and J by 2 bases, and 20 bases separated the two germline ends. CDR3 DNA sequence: TGTGCCAGCACCATAAAGGAGCGGACTTTTCAAGAGACCCAGTACTTC. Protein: CASTIKERTFQETQYF.

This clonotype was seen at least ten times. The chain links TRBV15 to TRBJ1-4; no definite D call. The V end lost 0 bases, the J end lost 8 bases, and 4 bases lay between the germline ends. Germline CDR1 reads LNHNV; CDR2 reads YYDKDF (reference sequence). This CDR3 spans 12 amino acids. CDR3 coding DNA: TGTGCCACCAGCAGAGATGGGGAAAAACTGTTTTTT. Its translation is CATSRDGEKLFF.

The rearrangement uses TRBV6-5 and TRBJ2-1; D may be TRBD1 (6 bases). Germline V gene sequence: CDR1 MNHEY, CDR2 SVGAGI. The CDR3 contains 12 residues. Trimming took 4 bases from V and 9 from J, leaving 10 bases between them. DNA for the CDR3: TGTGCCAGCAGTTTGGGGGCGGGTGAGCAGTTCTTC. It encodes CASSLGAGEQFF.

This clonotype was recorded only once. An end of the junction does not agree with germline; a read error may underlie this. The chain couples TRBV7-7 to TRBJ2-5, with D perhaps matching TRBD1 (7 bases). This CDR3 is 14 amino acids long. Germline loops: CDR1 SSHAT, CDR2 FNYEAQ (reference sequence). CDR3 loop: CASSRSGGLETQYF. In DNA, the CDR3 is TGTGCTAGCAGCCGCTCAGGGGGGCTAGAGACCCAGTACTTC.

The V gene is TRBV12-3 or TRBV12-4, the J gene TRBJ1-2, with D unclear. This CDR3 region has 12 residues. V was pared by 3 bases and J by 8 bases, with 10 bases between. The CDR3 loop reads CASSFGPGGYTF. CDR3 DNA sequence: TGTGCCAGCAGTTTTGGTCCCGGGGGCTACACCTTC.

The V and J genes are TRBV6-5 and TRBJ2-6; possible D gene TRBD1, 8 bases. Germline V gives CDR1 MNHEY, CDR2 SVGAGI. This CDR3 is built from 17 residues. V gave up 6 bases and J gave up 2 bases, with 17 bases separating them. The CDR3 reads CASRGGTGSTGANVLTF. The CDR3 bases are TGTGCCAGCAGGGGAGGGACAGGTTCGACTGGGGCCAACGTCCTGACTTTC.

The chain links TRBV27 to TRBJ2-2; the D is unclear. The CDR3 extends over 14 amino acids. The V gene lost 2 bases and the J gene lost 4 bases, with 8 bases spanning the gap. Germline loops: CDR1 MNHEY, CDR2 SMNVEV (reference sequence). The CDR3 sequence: CASSLTRVTGELFF. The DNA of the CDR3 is TGTGCCAGCAGTTTAACCCGCGTCACCGGGGAGCTGTTTTTT.

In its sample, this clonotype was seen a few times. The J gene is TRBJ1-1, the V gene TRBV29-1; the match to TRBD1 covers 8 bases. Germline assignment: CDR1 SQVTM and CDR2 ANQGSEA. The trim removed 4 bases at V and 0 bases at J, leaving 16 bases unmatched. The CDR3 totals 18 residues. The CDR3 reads CSVASQGAGMSLNTEAFF. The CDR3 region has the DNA TGCAGCGTTGCGAGCCAGGGGGCGGGGATGAGCTTGAACACTGAAGCTTTCTTT. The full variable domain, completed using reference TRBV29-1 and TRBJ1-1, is SAVISQKPSRDICQRGTSLTIQCQVDSQVTMMFWYRQQPGQSLTLIATANQGSEATYESGFVIDKFPISRPNLTFSTLTVSNMSPEDSSIYLCSVASQGAGMSLNTEAFFGQGTRLTVV.

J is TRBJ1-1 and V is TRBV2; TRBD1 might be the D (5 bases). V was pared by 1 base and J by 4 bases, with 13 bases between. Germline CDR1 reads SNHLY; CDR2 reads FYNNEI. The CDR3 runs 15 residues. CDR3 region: CASSEGWGGPTEAFF. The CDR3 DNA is TGTGCCAGCAGTGAAGGCTGGGGGGGTCCCACTGAAGCTTTCTTT.

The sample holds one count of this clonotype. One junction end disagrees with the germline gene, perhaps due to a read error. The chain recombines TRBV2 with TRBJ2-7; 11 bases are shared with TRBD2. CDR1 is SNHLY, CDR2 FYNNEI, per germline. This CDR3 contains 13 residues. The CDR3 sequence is CASSEHEGLAELF. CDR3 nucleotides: TGTGCCAGCAGTGAGCACGAGGGACTAGCGGAACTCTTC.

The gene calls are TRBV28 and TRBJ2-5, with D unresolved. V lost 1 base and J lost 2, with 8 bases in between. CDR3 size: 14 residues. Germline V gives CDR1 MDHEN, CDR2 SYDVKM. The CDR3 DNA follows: TGTGCCAGCAGTTTATATTACCAGCAAGAGACCCAGTACTTC. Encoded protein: CASSLYYQQETQYF.